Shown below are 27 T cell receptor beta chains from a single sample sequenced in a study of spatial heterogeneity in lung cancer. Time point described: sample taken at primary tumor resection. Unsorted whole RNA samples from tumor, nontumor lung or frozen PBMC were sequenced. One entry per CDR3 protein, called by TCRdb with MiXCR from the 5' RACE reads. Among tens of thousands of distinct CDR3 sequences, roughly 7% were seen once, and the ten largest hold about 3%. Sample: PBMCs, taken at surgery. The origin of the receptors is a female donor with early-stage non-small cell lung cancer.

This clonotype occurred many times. The chain's CDR3 is CSVEFPSEDLWGPYEQYF. CDR3 DNA: TGCAGCGTTGAATTTCCCTCCGAGGACCTTTGGGGACCCTACGAGCAGTACTTC. The chain recombines TRBV29-1 with TRBJ2-7, with D perhaps TRBD1 or TRBD2 (5 bases each). Trimming removed 2 bases at V and 2 bases at J, with 25 bases between. The germline V gene has CDR1 SQVTM and CDR2 ANQGSEA. The CDR3 loop spans 18 amino acids.

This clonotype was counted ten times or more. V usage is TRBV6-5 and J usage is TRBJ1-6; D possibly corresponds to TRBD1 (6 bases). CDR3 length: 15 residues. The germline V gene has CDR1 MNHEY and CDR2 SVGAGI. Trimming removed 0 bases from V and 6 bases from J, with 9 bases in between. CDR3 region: CASSYSNRANSPLHF. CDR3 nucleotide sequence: TGTGCCAGCAGTTACTCGAACAGGGCTAATTCACCCCTCCACTTT.

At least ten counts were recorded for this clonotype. CDR3 region: CSARDRTGGLFREQYF. The CDR3 nucleotides read TGCAGTGCTAGAGACCGCACGGGGGGCCTTTTTCGCGAGCAGTACTTC. The V call is TRBV20-1, the J call TRBJ2-7, with D perhaps TRBD2 (7 bases). Germline-derived CDR1 and CDR2 are DFQATT and SNEGSKA (reference sequence). The CDR3 runs to 16 residues. V was shortened by 0 bases and J by 6 bases, with 21 bases between the two germline ends.

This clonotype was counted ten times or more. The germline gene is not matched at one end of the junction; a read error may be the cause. CDR3: CAWSPGVWEPSQAQHF. The DNA for the CDR3 is TGTGCCTGGAGCCCTGGGGTCTGGGAACCCTCTCAGGCCCAGCATTTT. The chain uses TRBV30 and TRBJ1-5; D is ambiguous. The CDR3 is 16 residues long. Germline CDR1 reads GTSNPN; CDR2 reads SVGIG (reference sequence).

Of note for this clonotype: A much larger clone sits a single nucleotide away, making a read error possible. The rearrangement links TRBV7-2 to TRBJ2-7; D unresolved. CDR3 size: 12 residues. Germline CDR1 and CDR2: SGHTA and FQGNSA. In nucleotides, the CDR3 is TGTGCCTGCAGCTTAACGGTCTGGGAGCAGTACTTC. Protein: CACSLTVWEQYF.

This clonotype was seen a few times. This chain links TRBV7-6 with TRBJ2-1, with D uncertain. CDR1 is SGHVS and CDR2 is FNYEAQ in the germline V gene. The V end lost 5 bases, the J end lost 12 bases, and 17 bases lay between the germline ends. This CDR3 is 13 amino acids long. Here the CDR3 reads CASSPSSRAGQFF. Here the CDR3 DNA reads TGTGCCAGCAGCCCCTCATCTAGGGCAGGGCAGTTCTTC.

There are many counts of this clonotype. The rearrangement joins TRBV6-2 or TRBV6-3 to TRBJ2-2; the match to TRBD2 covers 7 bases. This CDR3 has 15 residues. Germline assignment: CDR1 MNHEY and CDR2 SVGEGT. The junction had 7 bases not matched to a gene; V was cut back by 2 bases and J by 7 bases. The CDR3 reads CASSYRRGKNGELFF. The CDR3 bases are TGTGCCAGCAGTTACCGGCGGGGGAAAAACGGGGAGCTGTTTTTT.

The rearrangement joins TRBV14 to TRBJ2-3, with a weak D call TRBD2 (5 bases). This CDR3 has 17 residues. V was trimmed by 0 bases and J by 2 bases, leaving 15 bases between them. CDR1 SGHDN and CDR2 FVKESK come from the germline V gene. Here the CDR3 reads CASSQDHRAVITDTQYF. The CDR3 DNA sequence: TGTGCCAGCAGCCAAGATCATCGAGCGGTGATCACAGATACGCAGTATTTT.

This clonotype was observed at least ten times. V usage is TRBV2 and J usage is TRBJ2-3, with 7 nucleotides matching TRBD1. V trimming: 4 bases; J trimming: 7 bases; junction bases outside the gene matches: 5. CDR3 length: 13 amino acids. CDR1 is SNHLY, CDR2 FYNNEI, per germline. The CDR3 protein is CASSAMDRNTQYF. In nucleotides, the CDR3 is TGTGCCAGCAGTGCGATGGACAGGAATACGCAGTATTTT.

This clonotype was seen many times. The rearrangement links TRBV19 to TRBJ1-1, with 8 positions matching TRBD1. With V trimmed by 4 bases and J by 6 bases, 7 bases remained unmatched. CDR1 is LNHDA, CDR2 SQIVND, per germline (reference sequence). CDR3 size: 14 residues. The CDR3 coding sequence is TGTGCCAGTAGTACCCAGGGGGCCGGCCCTGAAGCTTTCTTT. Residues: CASSTQGAGPEAFF.

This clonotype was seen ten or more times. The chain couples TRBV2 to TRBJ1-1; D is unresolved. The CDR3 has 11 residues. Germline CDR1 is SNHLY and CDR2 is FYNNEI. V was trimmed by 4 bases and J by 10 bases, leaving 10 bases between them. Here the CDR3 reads CASSVQLLAFF. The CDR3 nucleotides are TGTGCCAGCAGTGTACAACTCCTAGCTTTCTTT. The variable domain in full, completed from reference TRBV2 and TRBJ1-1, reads EPEVTQTPSHQVTQMGQEVILRCVPISNHLYFYWYRQILGQKVEFLVSFYNNEISEKSEIFDDQFSVERPDGSNFTLKIRSTKLEDSAMYFCASSVQLLAFFGQGTRLTVV.

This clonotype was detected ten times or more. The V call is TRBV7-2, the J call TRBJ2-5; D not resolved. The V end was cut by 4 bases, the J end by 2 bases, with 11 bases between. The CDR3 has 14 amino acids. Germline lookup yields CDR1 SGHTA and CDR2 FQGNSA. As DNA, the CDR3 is TGTGCCAGCAGCTCCCCCCAGAGGCAAGAGACCCAGTACTTC. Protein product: CASSSPQRQETQYF. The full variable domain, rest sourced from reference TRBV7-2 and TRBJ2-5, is GAGVSQSPSNKVTEKGKDVELRCDPISGHTALYWYRQSLGQGLEFLIYFQGNSAPDKSGLPSDRFSAERTGGSVSTLTIQRTQQEDSAVYLCASSSPQRQETQYFGPGTRLLVL.

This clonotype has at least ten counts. The CDR3: CASSKARDSSRHTEAFF. CDR3 coding DNA: TGTGCCAGCAGCAAAGCCCGGGACAGTTCGAGGCACACTGAAGCTTTCTTT. V gene TRBV21-1 combines with J gene TRBJ1-1; the table's D gene call, TRBD1, was not cross checked with the DNA. TRBV21-1 is flagged as a pseudogene. The CDR3 runs to 17 residues.

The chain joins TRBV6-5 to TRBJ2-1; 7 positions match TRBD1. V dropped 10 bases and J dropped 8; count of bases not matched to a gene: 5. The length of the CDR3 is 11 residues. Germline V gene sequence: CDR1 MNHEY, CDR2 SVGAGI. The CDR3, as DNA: TGTGCCACGAAAAGGGGGCATGAGCAGTTCTTC. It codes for CATKRGHEQFF.

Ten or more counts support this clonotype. CDR3 protein: CAGRGRHEQFF. The DNA for the CDR3 is TGTGCCGGCAGGGGAAGGCATGAGCAGTTCTTC. The J gene is TRBJ2-1, the V gene TRBV30, with D possibly matching TRBD1 (6 bases). The CDR3 sequence is 11 residues long. Trimming removed 8 bases from V and 8 bases from J, with 13 bases in between. CDR1 is GTSNPN and CDR2 is SVGIG in the germline V gene (reference sequence).

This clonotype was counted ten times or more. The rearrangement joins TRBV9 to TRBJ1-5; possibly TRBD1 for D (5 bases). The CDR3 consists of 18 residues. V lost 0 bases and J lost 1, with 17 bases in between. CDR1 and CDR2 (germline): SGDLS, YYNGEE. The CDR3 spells CASSVVMRQGKSNQPQHF. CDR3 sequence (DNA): TGTGCCAGCAGCGTAGTAATGAGGCAGGGTAAAAGCAATCAGCCCCAGCATTTT. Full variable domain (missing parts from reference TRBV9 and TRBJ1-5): DSGVTQTPKHLITATGQRVTLRCSPRSGDLSVYWYQQSLDQGLQFLIQYYNGEERAKGNILERFSAQQFPDLHSELNLSSLELGDSALYFCASSVVMRQGKSNQPQHFGDGTRLSIL.

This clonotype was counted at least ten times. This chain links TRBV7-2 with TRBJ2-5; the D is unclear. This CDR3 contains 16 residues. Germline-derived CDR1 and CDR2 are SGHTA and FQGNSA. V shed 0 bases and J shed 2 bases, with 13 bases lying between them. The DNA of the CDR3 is TGTGCCAGCAGCTTAGCTCCGGGTCACCTACAAGAGACCCAGTACTTC. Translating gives CASSLAPGHLQETQYF.

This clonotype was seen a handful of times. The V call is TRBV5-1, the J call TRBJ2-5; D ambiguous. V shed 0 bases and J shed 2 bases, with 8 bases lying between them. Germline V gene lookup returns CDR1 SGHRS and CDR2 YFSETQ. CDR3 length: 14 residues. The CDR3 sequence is CASSLALNQETQYF. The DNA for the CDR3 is TGCGCCAGCAGCTTGGCGTTGAATCAAGAGACCCAGTACTTC.

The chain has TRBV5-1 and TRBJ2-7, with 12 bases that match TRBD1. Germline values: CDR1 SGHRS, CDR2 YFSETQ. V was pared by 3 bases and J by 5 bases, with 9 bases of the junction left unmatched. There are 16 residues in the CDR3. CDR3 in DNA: TGCGCCAGCAGCTGGAGGACCGGGACAGGGGGCAACGAGCAGTACTTC. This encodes CASSWRTGTGGNEQYF.

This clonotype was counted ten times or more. The CDR3 DNA is TGTGCTAGCCTTCGGGGGAGCTCCTACAATGAGCAGTTCTTC. Its protein product is CASLRGSSYNEQFF. The chain employs TRBV12-5 and TRBJ2-1, with D perhaps TRBD2 (6 bases). Germline loops: CDR1 LGHNT, CDR2 FRNRAP. The V gene lost 9 bases and the J gene lost 0 bases, with 12 bases spanning the gap. CDR3 length: 14 residues. Supplemented by reference TRBV12-5 and TRBJ2-1, the full variable domain reads DARVTQTPRHKVTEMGQEVTMRCQPILGHNTVFWYRQTMMQGLELLAYFRNRAPLDDSGMPKDRFSAEMPDATLATLKIQPSEPRDSAVYFCASLRGSSYNEQFFGPGTRLTVL.

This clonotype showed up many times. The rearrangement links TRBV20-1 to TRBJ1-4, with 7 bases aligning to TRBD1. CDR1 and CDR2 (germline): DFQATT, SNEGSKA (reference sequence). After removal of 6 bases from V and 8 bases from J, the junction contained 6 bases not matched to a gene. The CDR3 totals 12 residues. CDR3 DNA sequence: TGCAGTGCCCCCGGACAGGTGGAAAAACTGTTTTTT. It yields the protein CSAPGQVEKLFF.

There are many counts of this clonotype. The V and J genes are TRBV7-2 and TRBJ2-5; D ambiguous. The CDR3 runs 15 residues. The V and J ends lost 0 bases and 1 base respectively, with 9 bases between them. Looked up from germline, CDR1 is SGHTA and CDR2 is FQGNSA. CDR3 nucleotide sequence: TGTGCCAGCAGCTTAGCGCCTGGAACCCAAGAGACCCAGTACTTC. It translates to CASSLAPGTQETQYF.

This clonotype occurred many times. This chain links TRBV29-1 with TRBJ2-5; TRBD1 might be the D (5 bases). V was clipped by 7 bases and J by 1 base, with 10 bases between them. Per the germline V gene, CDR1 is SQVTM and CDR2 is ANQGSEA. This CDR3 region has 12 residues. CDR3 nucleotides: TGCAGCGCGACAGTACCCCAAGAGACCCAGTACTTC. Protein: CSATVPQETQYF.

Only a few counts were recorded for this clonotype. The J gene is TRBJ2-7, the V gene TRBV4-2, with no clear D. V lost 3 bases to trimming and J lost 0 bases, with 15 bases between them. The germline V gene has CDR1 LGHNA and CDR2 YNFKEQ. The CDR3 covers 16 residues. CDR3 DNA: TGTGCCAGCAGCCAGGATCAACTGGGCGCCTCCTACGAGCAGTACTTC. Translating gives CASSQDQLGASYEQYF.

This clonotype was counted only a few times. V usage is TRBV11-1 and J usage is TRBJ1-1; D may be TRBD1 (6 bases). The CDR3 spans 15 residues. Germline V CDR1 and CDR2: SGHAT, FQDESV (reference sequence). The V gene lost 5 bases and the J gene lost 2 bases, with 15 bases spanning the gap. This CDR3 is CASSQRTDRNTEAFF. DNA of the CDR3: TGTGCCAGCAGCCAGAGGACAGACCGAAACACTGAAGCTTTCTTT. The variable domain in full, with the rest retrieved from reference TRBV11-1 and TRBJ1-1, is EAEVAQSPRYKITEKSQAVAFWCDPISGHATLYWYRQILGQGPELLVQFQDESVVDDSQLPKDRFSAERLKGVDSTLKIQPAELGDSAMYLCASSQRTDRNTEAFFGQGTRLTVV.

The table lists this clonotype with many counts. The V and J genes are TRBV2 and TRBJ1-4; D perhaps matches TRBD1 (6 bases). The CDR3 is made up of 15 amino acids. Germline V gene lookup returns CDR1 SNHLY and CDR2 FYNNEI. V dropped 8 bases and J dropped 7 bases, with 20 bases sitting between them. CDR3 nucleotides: TGTGCCAGCGGGCCCCAGGGGCTGCGACGTGAAAAACTGTTTTTT. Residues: CASGPQGLRREKLFF.

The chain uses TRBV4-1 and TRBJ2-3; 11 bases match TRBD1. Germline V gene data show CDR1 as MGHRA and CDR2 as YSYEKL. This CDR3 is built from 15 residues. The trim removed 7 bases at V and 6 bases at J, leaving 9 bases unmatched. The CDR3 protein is CASTNGQGAYDTQYF. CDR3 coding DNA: TGCGCCAGCACCAACGGACAGGGGGCTTATGATACGCAGTATTTT.